The T cell receptor beta chain described here comes from a study of blood T cell repertoires in COVID-19 (dated by TCRdb to 2018 to 2020). Some background on the complete study: Samples from collaborators originated in the United States, Italy and Spain and spanned both the acute and convalescent phases of COVID-19. The prospective study material was composed of cDNA or gDNA derived from T cells, B-cell-depleted T cells, or PBMCs. Deeply sampled blood TCRbeta repertoires from subjects exposed to, actively infected with, or recovered from COVID-19 were included in the dataset. The repertoires were released in a freely available public database intended as a resource for research on the immune response to SARS-CoV-2. The samples were drawn from two sources: the first 160 participants of the ongoing ImmuneRACE study, and 1,000 to 1,500 subjects contributed by 6 global collaborators. Nearly every sample came with metadata listing a de-identified subject ID, COVID-19 status, age in years and sex. Where available, HLA class I and class II types were obtained from metadata supplied by the sample provider rather than from assay-based typing.

Findings and caveats that apply to the study as a whole: Clinical and demographic metadata were provided uncurated, with the amount varying by source and participant.

Its CDR3 holds 13 amino acids, cysteine through phenylalanine. Of the read, only the CDR3 DNA is kept; its 39 bases are in frame from base 1. The V end loses 4 bases and the J end loses 0 bases, and a stretch of 6 bases separates them. CDR1 and CDR2 were assigned from the germline V gene as SGHAT and FQNNGV. As for this clone: Its recognized antigen is unknown. Base qualities are not at hand, and no much larger clone is one base apart.

The immunoSEQ Assay, a bias-controlled multiplex PCR, was used to amplify TCRbeta CDR3 regions from genomic DNA. The study's processing was this. Within the assay, amplification of reference gene primers was used to estimate how many nucleated cells each sample contained. To quantify the absolute abundance of each unique TCRbeta CDR3 rearrangement, sequence reads were collapsed and filtered. Productive Simpson clonality was computed per sample as the square root of Simpson's diversity index over productive rearrangements. The clones in this table, taken by TCRdb from immuneACCESS, are in-frame only. Not every clone is retained; where verified, under half of the shortfall comes from an unresolved V gene, and the cause of the rest is unknown. Clone size and V and J calls were adopted from that table, with D and trimming inferred from the DNA. The sample contains roughly 76,000 clones, 60% to 85% of them found a single time. Around 20% of the sample is held by the ten biggest clonotypes.

Whole blood was collected in K2EDTA tubes by collaborating institutions according to the institutions' own protocols. For TCRbeta analysis, collaborator samples were shipped as frozen whole blood, as isolated PBMCs, or as DNA extracted from either sample type. The source material was peripheral blood. In this chain, TRBV11-2 is recombined with TRBJ2-5; a confident D gene designation cannot be given. The origin of this receptor is a man in his sixties or seventies with acute or convalescent COVID-19. CDR3 protein: CASSYGYQETQYF. The DNA sequence is as follows: TGTGCCAGCAGCTACGGGTACCAAGAGACCCAGTACTTC.